This T cell receptor beta chain was identified in a study of OX40 agonist ivuxolimab in advanced cancers. Background on the study: Hepatocellular carcinoma, melanoma, renal cell or head and neck cancer affected the dose-escalation patients. Subjects had a mean age of around 60 years, with a range of 23 to 79; roughly 80% were male.

Data came from immunoSEQ multiplex PCR; TCRdb stores just in-frame clones and leaves some out. The data show about 18,000 clones, 84% seen once. Notes on this clone: Its antigen is unknown.

The CDR3 runs to 13 residues. V was clipped by 5 bases and J by 2 bases, with 10 bases between them. CDR1 and CDR2 from the germline V gene are MDHEN and SYDVKM. Findings of the study overall: What antigens the expanded peripheral T cells recognized was never established. Low normalized T-cell clonal expansion also characterized some of the nonresponders.

The chain joins TRBV28 to TRBJ2-7; D possibly corresponds to TRBD2 (5 bases). This material consisted of CD4+ or CD8+ T cells sorted from blood, taken in a trial of the OX40 agonist ivuxolimab. The sequence was obtained from an adult with an advanced solid tumor such as melanoma, head and neck, liver or kidney cancer. Here the CDR3 DNA reads TGTGCCAGCAGTCCTGCGGGCACCTACGAGCAGTACTTC. It specifies CASSPAGTYEQYF.